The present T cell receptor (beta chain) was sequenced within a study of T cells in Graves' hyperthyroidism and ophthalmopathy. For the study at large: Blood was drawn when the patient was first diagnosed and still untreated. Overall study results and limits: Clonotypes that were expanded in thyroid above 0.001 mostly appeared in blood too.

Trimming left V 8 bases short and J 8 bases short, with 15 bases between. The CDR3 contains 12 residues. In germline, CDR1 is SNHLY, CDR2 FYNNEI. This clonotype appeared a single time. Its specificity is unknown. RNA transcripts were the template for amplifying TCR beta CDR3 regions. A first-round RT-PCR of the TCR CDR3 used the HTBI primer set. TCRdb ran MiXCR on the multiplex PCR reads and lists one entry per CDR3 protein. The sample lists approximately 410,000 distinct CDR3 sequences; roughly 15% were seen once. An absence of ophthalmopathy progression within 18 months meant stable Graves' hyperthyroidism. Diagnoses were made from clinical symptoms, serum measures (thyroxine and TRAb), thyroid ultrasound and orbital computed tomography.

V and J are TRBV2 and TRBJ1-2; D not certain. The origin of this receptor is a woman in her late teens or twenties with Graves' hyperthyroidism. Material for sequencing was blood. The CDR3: CASLSRLGGYTF. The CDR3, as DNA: TGTGCCAGCCTATCGAGGCTTGGGGGCTACACCTTC.